A single sample is the source of the 8 T cell receptor beta chains below, sequenced in a study of T cell responses to AZD1222 COVID-19 vaccine. Clones were read by immunoSEQ multiplex PCR, and TCRdb kept only the in-frame ones, dropping some. The sample lists 57,000 or so clones; roughly 70% were seen once. The input for sequencing was peripheral blood, taken on day 0 of AZD1222 vaccination. The source is an adult in good health.

The chain joins TRBV3-1 (or the pseudogene TRBV3-2) to TRBJ2-7, with 8 bases aligning to TRBD2. The germline V gene has CDR1 LGHDT and CDR2 YNNKEL (reference sequence). V lost 0 bases and J lost 4; bases outside the gene matches: 2. The CDR3 is 14 amino acids. The DNA for the CDR3 is TGTGCCAGCAGCCAAGACGGGGGGGAATACGAGCAGTACTTC. It is translated as CASSQDGGEYEQYF.

Here the CDR3 reads CASSIGGGGLADTQYF. The CDR3 DNA is TGTGCCAGTAGTATAGGGGGGGGCGGACTCGCAGATACGCAGTATTTT. The J gene is TRBJ2-3, the V gene TRBV19, with a possible D match to TRBD2 (7 bases). Germline V gene lookup returns CDR1 LNHDA and CDR2 SQIVND (reference sequence). The V end was cut by 1 base, the J end by 4 bases, with 15 bases between. The CDR3 runs 16 residues.

The chain employs TRBV29-1 and TRBJ2-1; the match to TRBD2 covers 8 bases. In germline, CDR1 is SQVTM, CDR2 ANQGSEA. The CDR3 has 12 amino acids. V was pared by 4 bases and J by 7 bases, with 3 bases of the junction left unmatched. CDR3 bases: TGCAGCGTTGGATTAGCGGGGAATGAGCAGTTCTTC. The encoded protein is CSVGLAGNEQFF.

The rearrangement joins TRBV4-3 to TRBJ1-1; D ambiguous. CDR1 is LGHNA, CDR2 YSLEER, per germline. There are 15 residues in the CDR3. V was shortened by 0 bases and J by 5 bases, with 13 bases between the two germline ends. CDR3 sequence: CASSQDYFPSTEAFF. Here the CDR3 DNA reads TGCGCCAGCAGCCAAGACTACTTCCCCTCAACTGAAGCTTTCTTT.

The J gene is TRBJ1-5, the V gene TRBV6-5; TRBD1 might be the D (5 bases). CDR1 and CDR2 (germline): MNHEY, SVGAGI. The CDR3 is 14 amino acids. V gave up 7 bases and J gave up 3 bases, with 13 bases separating them. The chain's CDR3 is CASIPDTPNQPQHF. The CDR3 DNA reads as TGTGCCAGCATCCCGGACACTCCCAATCAGCCCCAGCATTTT.

The rearrangement uses TRBV4-1 and TRBJ1-2, with no clear D. Per the germline V gene, CDR1 is MGHRA and CDR2 is YSYEKL. Trimming left V 2 bases short and J 7 bases short, with 8 bases between. The CDR3 is 12 amino acids. Here the CDR3 reads CASSQSGGGYTF. CDR3 in DNA: TGCGCCAGCAGCCAATCGGGCGGTGGCTACACCTTC.

V is TRBV7-3 and J is TRBJ1-1; D might be TRBD1 (5 bases). CDR3 length equals 14 residues. The V gene's germline CDR1 is SGHTA and CDR2 FQGTGA. Trimming shortened V by 2 bases and J by 5 bases, and 12 bases separated the two germline ends. The CDR3 is CASSLVWGETEAFF. CDR3 coding DNA: TGTGCCAGCAGCTTAGTTTGGGGGGAAACTGAAGCTTTCTTT.

This clone showed up just a few times. The V gene is TRBV7-2, the J gene TRBJ2-1; TRBD2 matches 10 bases. The CDR3 length is 20 residues. V trimming: 0 bases; J trimming: 1 base; junction bases outside the gene matches: 12. Germline CDR1 SGHTA, CDR2 FQGNSA. The chain's CDR3 is CASSLAPSGGAWFSYNEQFF. CDR3 DNA sequence: TGTGCCAGCAGCTTAGCGCCCAGCGGGGGGGCCTGGTTTTCCTACAATGAGCAGTTCTTC.